Each of the 12 T cell receptor beta chains below was sequenced from the same sample in a study of T cell responses to AZD1222 COVID-19 vaccine. TCRdb's table, derived via immunoSEQ multiplex PCR, lists solely in-frame clones and lacks some. Of about 170,000 clones in the sample, about nine tenths were seen once. The source material was peripheral blood, sampled on day 0 of AZD1222 vaccination. Source of these receptors: an adult in good health.

V is TRBV6-1 and J is TRBJ2-4, with D perhaps given as TRBD1 or TRBD2 (5 bases each). The V gene's germline CDR1 is MNHNS and CDR2 SASEGT. The germline V and J ends were trimmed by 2 bases and 8 bases, with 19 bases remaining between them. The CDR3 sequence is 16 residues long. The CDR3 coding sequence is TGTGCCAGCAGTGAATTATCGGGACGGTGGTCTGACATTCAGTACTTC. It is translated as CASSELSGRWSDIQYF.

The chain links TRBV24-1 to TRBJ1-5; 11 bases line up with TRBD1. Germline CDR1 reads KGHDR; CDR2 reads SFDVKD. Trimming removed 4 bases from V and 7 bases from J; junction bases left unmatched: 5. This CDR3 is 15 amino acids long. CDR3 nucleotide sequence: TGTGCCACCAGTGACTCCGGGACAGGGGGACAGCCCCAGCATTTT. Protein product: CATSDSGTGGQPQHF.

With regard to this clone: The same CDR3 is also encoded by other DNA sequences in this sample. The V call is TRBV5-1, the J call TRBJ2-7; weak D call: TRBD1 (6 bases). The CDR3 sequence is 12 residues long. Trimming left V 4 bases short and J 5 bases short, with 10 bases between. Germline V lookup: CDR1 SGHRS, CDR2 YFSETQ. For the CDR3, the DNA is TGCGCCAGCAGCCCGGGACAACACGAGCAGTACTTC. It encodes CASSPGQHEQYF. Full variable domain (outside the CDR3, taken from reference TRBV5-1 and TRBJ2-7): KAGVTQTPRYLIKTRGQQVTLSCSPISGHRSVSWYQQTPGQGLQFLFEYFSETQRNKGNFPGRFSGRQFSNSRSEMNVSTLELGDSALYLCASSPGQHEQYFGPGTRLTVT.

The chain carries TRBV10-3 and TRBJ1-6; D may be TRBD1 (5 bases). V lost 6 bases to trimming and J lost 10 bases, with 13 bases between them. Germline-derived CDR1 and CDR2 are ENHRY and SYGVKD. There are 13 residues in the CDR3. The CDR3 DNA sequence: TGTGCCATCAGCGAGACACCAGGGTCACCCCTCCACTTT. Translating gives CAISETPGSPLHF.

This clone has a single count. The chain uses TRBV18 and TRBJ2-5; the D is unclear. Germline CDR1 is KGHSH and CDR2 is LQKENI. Trimming removed 3 bases at V and 1 base at J, with 6 bases between. CDR3 length: 13 residues. The CDR3 region is CASSPGSQETQYF. The DNA for the CDR3 is TGTGCCAGCTCACCCGGAAGCCAAGAGACCCAGTACTTC.

The DNA of the CDR3 is TGTGCCAGCAGGTCGGACAGGGGAGACTACAATGAGCAGTTCTTC. Residues: CASRSDRGDYNEQFF. This chain connects TRBV6-5 to TRBJ2-1; 9 bases are shared with TRBD1. CDR3 size: 15 residues. The germline V gene encodes CDR1 MNHEY and CDR2 SVGAGI. Trimming at V came to 6 bases and at J to 3 bases, leaving 6 bases not matched to a gene.

The chain combines TRBV19 with TRBJ1-5, with D uncertain. This CDR3 is 14 amino acids long. The V and J ends lost 2 bases and 0 bases respectively, with 5 bases between them. Germline CDR1 LNHDA, CDR2 SQIVND (reference sequence). Written as DNA, the CDR3 is TGTGCCAGTAGTATACGCAGTAGCAATCAGCCCCAGCATTTT. As protein: CASSIRSSNQPQHF.

The chain recombines TRBV30 with TRBJ1-1; D perhaps matches TRBD1 (5 bases). Germline CDR1 reads GTSNPN; CDR2 reads SVGIG (reference sequence). V shed 0 bases and J shed 1 base, with 6 bases lying between them. CDR3 length: 13 residues. The CDR3 sequence is CAWSVGANTEAFF. The CDR3 DNA is TGTGCCTGGAGTGTTGGGGCGAACACTGAAGCTTTCTTT.

The J gene is TRBJ2-3, the V gene TRBV11-2; 8 bases agree with TRBD1. This CDR3 contains 15 residues. V was clipped by 6 bases and J by 2 bases; unmatched bases: 7. Germline V gives CDR1 SGHAT, CDR2 FQNNGV. CDR3 DNA: TGTGCCAGCAGTCTCGACAGGGGCGTCACAGATACGCAGTATTTT. This gives the protein CASSLDRGVTDTQYF.

This clone appeared once. The genes are TRBV14 and TRBJ1-3; tentative D call: TRBD1 (5 bases). V lost 4 bases to trimming and J lost 3 bases, with 13 bases between them. There are 15 residues in the CDR3. Germline CDR1 and CDR2: SGHDN and FVKESK. CDR3 in DNA: TGTGCCAGCAGCCCCTCGACAGAGTATGGAAACACCATATATTTT. Translated, it gives CASSPSTEYGNTIYF.

The chain links TRBV19 to TRBJ1-1; the D gene is possibly TRBD1 (5 bases). This CDR3 spans 14 amino acids. V lost 6 bases and J lost 4, with 15 bases in between. Germline values: CDR1 LNHDA, CDR2 SQIVND (reference sequence). The CDR3 nucleotides read TGTGCCAGTAGCCAAGGACATATCGCCACTGAAGCTTTCTTT. Residues: CASSQGHIATEAFF.

V and J are TRBV7-9 and TRBJ1-4; D unclear. With 6 bases removed from V and 7 bases from J, the gap between germline ends came to 15 bases. CDR3 length: 14 amino acids. CDR1 and CDR2 from the germline V gene are SEHNR and FQNEAQ (reference sequence). CDR3 loop: CASRMGSLGEKLFF. DNA of the CDR3: TGTGCCAGCAGAATGGGCTCCCTAGGTGAAAAACTGTTTTTT.